The rows below give T cell receptor beta chains drawn from one sample of a study of T cells in Graves' hyperthyroidism and ophthalmopathy. TCRdb recomputed calls from the multiplex PCR reads with MiXCR, one row per CDR3 protein. The sample lists over 350,000 distinct CDR3 sequences; 11% to 15% were seen once. Sequenced material: blood. The receptor source for this set is a man over 45 with Graves' ophthalmopathy. CDR3s include the opening cysteine and the closing phenylalanine or tryptophan. Each record gives: J gene, V gene, D gene, clone size, CDR3 DNA, CDR3 protein. A D gene is named only where the DNA matches it firmly. The size of a clone is reported for some rows only, either as once, few or many, or as a class for expanded clones.

>TRBJ2-1|TRBV6-1|TRBD2|few
TGTGCCAGCAGTCTCTCAAGCGGGAGGGCCTACAATGAGCAGTTCTTC
CASSLSSGRAYNEQFF
>TRBJ2-7|TRBV6-4|TRBD1|few
TGTGCCGTCTCCGGGACAGGGAATTACGAGCAGTACTTC
CAVSGTGNYEQYF
>TRBJ2-2|TRBV28|.|many
TGTGCCAGCAGTTTATCTCCAGGGTCCGGGGAGCTGTTTTTT
CASSLSPGSGELFF
>TRBJ2-5|TRBV12-3/TRBV12-4|.|many
TGTGCCAGCAGTTTAGGGGGTCTGGAGACCCAGTACTTC
CASSLGGLETQYF
>TRBJ2-1|TRBV9|.|.
TGTGCCAGCAGCGTAGCGGTTGAGCAGTTCTTC
CASSVAVEQFF
>TRBJ1-2|TRBV20-1|.|many
TGCAGTGCTCCTAATCCCATCTATGGCTACACCTTC
CSAPNPIYGYTF
>TRBJ2-5|TRBV20-1|TRBD2|many
TGCAGTGCTAGAGATCTTACCGGGAGGGGTTTTCGGGAGACCCAGTACTTC
CSARDLTGRGFRETQYF
>TRBJ2-7|TRBV7-6|.|few
TGTGCCAGCAGCTACACGGCAACCTCCTACGAGCAGTACTTC
CASSYTATSYEQYF
>TRBJ2-5|TRBV24-1|.|few
TGTGCCACCAGTGAGGGGGCGGATGAGACCCAGTACTTC
CATSEGADETQYF
>TRBJ1-2|TRBV5-8|.|few
TGTGCCAGCAGCCCGGACAACTATGGCTACACCTTC
CASSPDNYGYTF
>TRBJ2-5|TRBV11-3|.|many
TGTGCCAGCAGCCTCGACATGGGCGGCACTCAAGAGACCCAGTACTTC
CASSLDMGGTQETQYF
>TRBJ1-5|TRBV3-1|.|many
TGTGCCAGCAGCTATGGGAATAGCAATCAGCCCCAGCATTTT
CASSYGNSNQPQHF
>TRBJ2-2|TRBV28|TRBD2|.
TGTGCCAGCAGCACAAAGGGGCAAGCCATACTAGCGGGCTACACCGGGGAGCTGTTTTTT
CASSTKGQAILAGYTGELFF
>TRBJ2-3|TRBV7-3|.|few
TGTGCCAGCAGCAACACTGTAGATACGCAGTATTTT
CASSNTVDTQYF
>TRBJ2-7|TRBV2|.|.
TGTGCCAGCAGTGAATACTCAGGAGAAATCTACGAGCAGTACTTC
CASSEYSGEIYEQYF
>TRBJ2-5|TRBV19|TRBD2|.
TGTGCCAGCAACGGGGGGTCCTGGGAGACCCAGTACTTC
CASNGGSWETQYF